Listed here are 5 T cell receptor beta chains from one sample, sequenced in a study of T cell responses to AZD1222 COVID-19 vaccine. Assay: immunoSEQ multiplex PCR; the TCRdb copy retains only in-frame clones and omits some. This specimen shows some 150,000 clones; the ten leading clones hold around 2.4%. Sequencing input: peripheral blood. The receptors come from an adult in good health.

This chain connects TRBV6-5 to TRBJ2-2; D possibly corresponds to TRBD2 (6 bases). V was trimmed by 6 bases and J by 1 base, leaving 6 bases between them. Germline CDR1 and CDR2: MNHEY and SVGAGI. The CDR3 runs 13 residues. The CDR3 DNA reads TGTGCCAGCAGGGGAGGGAACACCGGGGAGCTGTTTTTT. Encoded protein: CASRGGNTGELFF.

The rearrangement joins TRBV6-5 to TRBJ1-1; TRBD1 is a possible D gene (6 bases). CDR3 length: 12 residues. V was pared by 4 bases and J by 7 bases, with 10 bases between. The germline CDR1 and CDR2 sequences are MNHEY and SVGAGI. CDR3 sequence (DNA): TGTGCCAGCAGTTTCACAGGGATTGAAGCTTTCTTT. Its translation is CASSFTGIEAFF.

The genes are TRBV6-1 and TRBJ1-4; D remains ambiguous. Germline CDR1 reads MNHNS; CDR2 reads SASEGT. This CDR3 region has 14 residues. V gave up 0 bases and J gave up 8 bases, with 10 bases separating them. DNA for the CDR3: TGTGCCAGCAGTGAAGCGGGTCCGGGGGAAAAACTGTTTTTT. Residues: CASSEAGPGEKLFF.

V and J are TRBV12-5 and TRBJ1-3; 12 bases align to TRBD1. V lost 5 bases to trimming and J lost 4 bases; unmatched junction nucleotides: 6. The CDR3 sequence is 16 residues long. Germline CDR1 and CDR2: LGHNT and FRNRAP. CDR3 sequence reads: CASGPRDRGRGNTIYF. Here the CDR3 DNA reads TGTGCTAGTGGTCCTAGGGACAGGGGGCGAGGAAACACCATATATTTT.

The chain employs TRBV3-1 (or the pseudogene TRBV3-2) and TRBJ1-6; D ambiguous. This CDR3 has 15 amino acids. Trimming stripped 9 bases from V and 0 bases from J, with 12 bases between. The germline CDR1 and CDR2 sequences are LGHDT and YNNKEL (reference sequence). The CDR3 nucleotides are TGTGCCAGTAGACGGTCGAGCTCCTATAATTCACCCCTCCACTTT. This translates into CASRRSSSYNSPLHF.